One sample yielded the 3 T cell receptor beta chains listed below, sequenced in a study of regulatory T cells in long-lasting Graves disease. CDR3-region Arm-PCR and iRepertoire HTBI primers produced the TCR beta libraries. TCRdb processed the multiplex PCR reads anew with MiXCR; each CDR3 protein has one entry. There are 700,000 or so distinct CDR3 sequences in the sample; around 30% occur only once, and 40% to 55% lies in the top ten. Time point: persistent/refractory GD, antithyroid drugs over 5 years with positive TRAb. Researchers made the TCR library from RNA that was extracted from PBMCs. The material was peripheral blood mononuclear cells (PBMCs), obtained when the disease was refractory, from a patient treated with antithyroid drugs. The receptors come from a female donor with Graves disease.

This clonotype was detected many times. The chain recombines TRBV28 with TRBJ2-7; maybe TRBD2 (6 bases). V was clipped by 6 bases and J by 5 bases, with 11 bases between them. Germline CDR1 and CDR2: MDHEN and SYDVKM. This CDR3 region has 12 residues. The DNA of the CDR3 is TGTGCCAGCAGCTCCTGGGGGGACGAGCAGTACTTC. It encodes CASSSWGDEQYF.

A remark on this clonotype: The junction departs from germline at one end; a sequencing error may be responsible. V and J are TRBV28 and TRBJ1-5; perhaps TRBD1 as D (6 bases). This CDR3 comprises 12 residues. Germline values: CDR1 MDHEN, CDR2 SYDVKM. The CDR3 DNA reads TGTGCCAGTCTACAGGGAGGTCAGCCCCAGCGTTTT. Its translation: CASLQGGQPQRF.

The chain couples TRBV12-3 or TRBV12-4 to TRBJ1-6; TRBD1 matches 10 bases. The ends lost 6 bases at V and 10 bases at J; junction bases unmatched: 9. This CDR3 spans 15 amino acids. The CDR3 loop reads CASSGRQGARSPLHF. The DNA for the CDR3 is TGTGCCAGCAGCGGTAGACAGGGGGCACGATCACCCCTCCACTTT.